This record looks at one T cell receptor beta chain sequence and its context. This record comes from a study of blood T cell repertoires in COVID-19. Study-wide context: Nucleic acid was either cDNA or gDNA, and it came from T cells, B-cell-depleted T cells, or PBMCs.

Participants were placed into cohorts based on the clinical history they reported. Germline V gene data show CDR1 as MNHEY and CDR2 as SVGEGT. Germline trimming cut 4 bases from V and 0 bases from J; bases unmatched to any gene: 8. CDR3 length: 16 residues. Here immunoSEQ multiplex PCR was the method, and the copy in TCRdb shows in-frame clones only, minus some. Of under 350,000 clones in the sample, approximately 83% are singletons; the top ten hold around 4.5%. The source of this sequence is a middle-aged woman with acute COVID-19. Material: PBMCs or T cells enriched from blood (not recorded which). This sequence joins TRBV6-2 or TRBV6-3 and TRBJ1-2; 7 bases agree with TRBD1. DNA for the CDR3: TGTGCCAGCAGTTCCGTGAACAGGGGAGCTAACTATGGCTACACCTTC. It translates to CASSSVNRGANYGYTF.